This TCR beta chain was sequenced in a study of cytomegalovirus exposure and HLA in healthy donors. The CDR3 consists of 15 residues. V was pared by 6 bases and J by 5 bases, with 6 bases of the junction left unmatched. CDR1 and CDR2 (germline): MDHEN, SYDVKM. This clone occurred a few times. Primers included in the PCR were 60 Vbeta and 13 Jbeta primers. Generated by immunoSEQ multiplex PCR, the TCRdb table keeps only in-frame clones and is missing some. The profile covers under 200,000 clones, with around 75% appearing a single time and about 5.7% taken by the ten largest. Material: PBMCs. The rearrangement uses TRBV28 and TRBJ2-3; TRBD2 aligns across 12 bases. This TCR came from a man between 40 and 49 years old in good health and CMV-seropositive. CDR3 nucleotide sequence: TGTGCCAGCAGGCTAGCGGGGGGGCTGGGAGATACGCAGTATTTT. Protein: CASRLAGGLGDTQYF.